This TCR beta chain derives from a study of T cells in Graves' hyperthyroidism and ophthalmopathy (dated 2019 in TCRdb). Regarding the research as a whole: Peripheral blood samples were taken at the time of initial diagnosis, prior to any treatment. To identify distinguishing TCR V-J signatures, a discovery cohort of 90 to 100 patients was used, comprising under 45 with Graves' ophthalmopathy and some 60 with stable Graves' hyperthyroidism. Prospective prediction of ophthalmopathy was tested in an independent validation cohort of approximately 19 hyperthyroidism patients and approximately 17 patients who later progressed to ophthalmopathy. The 75 to 100 discovery patients were randomly divided into training and test sets at a 7:3 ratio. In addition, the study compared T-cell repertoires in thyroid tissue and in blood from about 6 Graves' hyperthyroidism patients. Once sampling was done, hyperthyroidism patients were given methimazole at a starting dose of 30 mg daily, whereas ophthalmopathy patients were given high-dose intravenous methylprednisolone. TCR Vbeta CDR3 sequencing of approximately 140 peripheral blood samples (fewer than 45 ophthalmopathy, approximately 80 hyperthyroidism and some 17 progressor patients) is reported in the paper. Paper-wide results and their limitations: Most expanded thyroid clonotypes (frequency above 0.001) were also found in blood, which suggests that blood repertoires may mirror thyroid immune responses. A model built on a 13 V-J signature distinguished ophthalmopathy from stable hyperthyroidism, reaching around 90% sensitivity and 81.08% specificity in cross-validation and 80%/75% in testing. In validation, the model predicted progression to ophthalmopathy with around 71% sensitivity and about 72% specificity, a median of about 6.7 months before onset. Sample size was not statistically predetermined, and blinding of investigators to group allocation was not performed.

In the ophthalmopathy patients, disease was moderately to severely active, with a Clinical Activity Score of 3 or more, a NOSPECS grade of 4 or more, and a duration of less than 3 months. Exclusion was applied to patients with uncontrolled infections, other autoimmune diseases, pregnancy or lactation. Diagnoses were established on the basis of clinical symptoms, serum thyroxine and TRAb, thyroid ultrasound, and orbital computed tomography. PBMCs were isolated from 10 ml of fresh peripheral blood by Ficoll-Paque density gradient centrifugation. Trizol reagent was used to extract total RNA, and RNA quality was then checked on an Agilent 2100 Bioanalyzer. V is pruned by 3 bases and J by 5 bases, leaving 4 bases of the junction without a gene match. CDR1 ENHRY and CDR2 SYGVKD were looked up in the germline V gene. From the cysteine up to the phenylalanine, the CDR3 has a length of 13 residues. The read is trimmed to its CDR3 DNA, 39 bases read in frame from base 1.

TCR beta CDR3 regions were amplified from RNA transcripts. The TCR CDR3 was subjected to a first round of RT-PCR using the HTBI primer set and the Qiagen OneStep RT-PCR kit. Libraries were constructed in a second round of multiplex PCR, after which size selection and purification were carried out. Libraries were sequenced paired-end with 100 bp reads on an Illumina HiSeq2000. Under the source paper's analysis protocol: SOAPnuke was used to process the raw data, removing reads that contained adapters or uncalled bases, had a mean Phred below 15, or lacked an exact match to the constant primer or identifier. COPE v1.2.5 was used to merge high-quality paired reads, and clonotypes were defined as unique nucleotide sequences. MiTCR v1.1 was used to align clonotypes to the IMGT TRBV, TRBD and TRBJ reference segments. The analysis was restricted to V-J combinations with a frequency above 0.0001, which together covered just over 98% of the repertoires. A TCS score was defined as the ratio of F50 (clonal expansion) to E x V (chaos), with BLOSUM62-based TCRdist applied between CDR3 peptides within each V-J. Welch's t-statistics and random forest reduced some 510 V-J features to some 14, which were used in a naive Bayes classifier (R e1071). TCRdb reworked the public reads: Q25 trimming with fastp, MiXCR clone assembly, productive beta chains retained. CDR3 protein sequences are deduplicated, and each keeps its most common genes and DNA. The V and J calls follow TCRdb's processing rather than the paper's. This sample is represented by under 400,000 distinct CDR3 sequences; less than 20% of them were singletons. The ten largest account for about 14% of the sample.

This clonotype has at least ten counts. There is no known antigen for this receptor. Base qualities are not at hand, and no much larger clone is one base apart. The source of this sequence is a woman between 40 and 55 years old with Graves' ophthalmopathy. The material sequenced was blood. The chain links TRBV10-3 with TRBJ2-7; TRBD2 agrees with 7 junctional bases. CDR3 sequence: CAISDRGDDEQYF. The sequenced DNA: TGTGCCATCAGTGACCGGGGGGATGACGAGCAGTACTTC.